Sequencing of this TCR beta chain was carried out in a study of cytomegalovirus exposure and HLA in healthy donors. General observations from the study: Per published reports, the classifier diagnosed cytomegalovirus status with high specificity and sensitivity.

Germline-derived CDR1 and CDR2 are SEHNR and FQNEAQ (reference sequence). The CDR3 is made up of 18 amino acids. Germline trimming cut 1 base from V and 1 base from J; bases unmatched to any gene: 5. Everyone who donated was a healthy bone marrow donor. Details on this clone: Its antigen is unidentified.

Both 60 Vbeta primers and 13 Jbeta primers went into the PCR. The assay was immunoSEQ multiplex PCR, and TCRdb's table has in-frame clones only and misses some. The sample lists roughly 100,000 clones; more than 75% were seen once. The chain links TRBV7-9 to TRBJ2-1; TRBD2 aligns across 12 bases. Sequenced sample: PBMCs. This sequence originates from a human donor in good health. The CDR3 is CASSLGLAGGRSYNEQFF. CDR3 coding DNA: TGTGCCAGCAGCTTAGGCCTAGCGGGGGGGCGATCCTACAATGAGCAGTTCTTC.